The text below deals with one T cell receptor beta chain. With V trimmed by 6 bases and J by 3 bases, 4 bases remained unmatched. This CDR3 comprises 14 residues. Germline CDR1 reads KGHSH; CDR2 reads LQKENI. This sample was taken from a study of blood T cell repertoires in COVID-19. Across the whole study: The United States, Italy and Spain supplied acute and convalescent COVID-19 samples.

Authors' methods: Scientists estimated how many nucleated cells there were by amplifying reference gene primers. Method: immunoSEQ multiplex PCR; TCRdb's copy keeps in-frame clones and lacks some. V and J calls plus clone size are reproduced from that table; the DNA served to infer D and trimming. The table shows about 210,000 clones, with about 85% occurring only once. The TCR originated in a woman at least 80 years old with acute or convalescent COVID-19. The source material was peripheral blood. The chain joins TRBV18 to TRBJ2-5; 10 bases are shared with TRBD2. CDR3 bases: TGTGCCAGCTCCGGGACTAGCGCAAAAGAGACCCAGTACTTC. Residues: CASSGTSAKETQYF.